These 18 T cell receptor beta chains came from one sample sequenced in a study of OX40 agonist ivuxolimab in advanced cancers. The assay was immunoSEQ multiplex PCR, and TCRdb's table has in-frame clones only and misses some. The table shows tens of thousands of clones, with roughly 88% occurring only once. The sequenced sample was CD4+ or CD8+ T cells sorted from blood, obtained in a trial of the OX40 agonist ivuxolimab. The receptors come from an adult with an advanced solid tumor such as melanoma, head and neck, liver or kidney cancer.

This chain connects TRBV18 to TRBJ1-2, with D hard to call. Germline values: CDR1 KGHSH, CDR2 LQKENI. V dropped 4 bases and J dropped 6 bases, with 6 bases sitting between them. This CDR3 has 11 amino acids. The DNA of the CDR3 is TGTGCCAGCTCACATAAGGATGGCTACACCTTC. It is translated as CASSHKDGYTF.

This clone was picked up a small number of times. The rearrangement uses TRBV4-2 and TRBJ2-1; a possible D gene is TRBD1 (5 bases). The CDR3 sequence is 16 residues long. Looked up from germline, CDR1 is LGHNA and CDR2 is YNFKEQ. Between the trimmed V and J ends, which lost 0 bases and 1 base, there was a span of 10 bases. The CDR3 nucleotides read TGTGCCAGCAGCCAAGATTCCAGGGATTCCTACAATGAGCAGTTCTTC. This codes for CASSQDSRDSYNEQFF.

The rearrangement joins TRBV2 to TRBJ1-6; D possibly corresponds to TRBD1 (6 bases). The CDR3 runs 13 residues. Germline loops: CDR1 SNHLY, CDR2 FYNNEI. V lost 11 bases to trimming and J lost 3 bases, with 11 bases between them. The CDR3: CAGQNNYNSPLHF. The CDR3 DNA sequence: TGTGCCGGACAGAATAACTATAATTCACCCCTCCACTTT.

In DNA, the CDR3 is TGTGCCAGCAATGCAGGGGGATCTGGGGCCAACGTCCTGACTTTC. Encoded protein: CASNAGGSGANVLTF. V gene TRBV6-5 combines with J gene TRBJ2-6; 7 bases align to TRBD1. After removal of 7 bases from V and 1 base from J, the junction contained 4 bases not matched to a gene. The CDR3 is 15 residues long. CDR1 is MNHEY, CDR2 SVGAGI, per germline.

This chain uses TRBV18 with TRBJ2-2, with D possibly matching TRBD1 (6 bases). Germline V CDR1 and CDR2: KGHSH, LQKENI. V dropped 1 base and J dropped 7 bases, with 10 bases sitting between them. The CDR3 extends over 14 amino acids. The CDR3 DNA follows: TGTGCCAGCTCACCACTACAGGGAGTCGGGGAGCTGTTTTTT. Amino acid sequence: CASSPLQGVGELFF.

The chain combines TRBV2 with TRBJ1-2, with D tentatively TRBD1 (6 bases). V lost 5 bases and J 0 bases, leaving 10 bases between the germline ends. Per germline, CDR1 SNHLY and CDR2 FYNNEI. The CDR3 covers 14 residues. The CDR3 is CASSFRDTNYGYTF. The CDR3 coding sequence is TGTGCCAGCAGTTTCCGGGACACTAACTATGGCTACACCTTC.

The chain uses TRBV30 and TRBJ2-3; 11 positions match TRBD2. CDR1 and CDR2 from the germline V gene are GTSNPN and SVGIG (reference sequence). The CDR3 is 14 residues long. Losses at the gene ends were 3 bases for V and 4 bases for J; bases not matched to a gene: 3. In DNA form, the CDR3 reads TGTGCCTGGAGGTTAGCGGGGGGGCCAGATACGCAGTATTTT. Translated: CAWRLAGGPDTQYF.

This clone has just a few counts. The J gene is TRBJ2-3, the V gene TRBV7-2; D unresolved. From germline, CDR1 is SGHTA and CDR2 FQGNSA. Between the trimmed V and J ends, which lost 1 base and 1 base, there was a span of 6 bases. This CDR3 has 14 residues. For the CDR3, the DNA is TGTGCCAGCAGCTTAGTACAACGCACAGATACGCAGTATTTT. Its protein is CASSLVQRTDTQYF.

This clone showed up just a few times. The chain joins TRBV6-1 to TRBJ1-2, with 7 bases aligning to TRBD1. The CDR3 totals 14 residues. The junction had 6 bases not matched to a gene; V was cut back by 2 bases and J by 6 bases. Per germline, CDR1 MNHNS and CDR2 SASEGT. CDR3 nucleotide sequence: TGTGCCAGCAGTGAACAGGGGGGGAAAGATGGCTACACCTTC. Its protein is CASSEQGGKDGYTF.

This clone was picked up a small number of times. In DNA, the CDR3 is TGCGCCAGCAGCTATGGACAGGGCACTGAAGCTTTCTTT. Its translation is CASSYGQGTEAFF. V usage is TRBV5-1 and J usage is TRBJ1-1; 8 nucleotides align to TRBD1. With 3 bases clipped from V and 4 bases from J, the junction kept 2 bases outside the gene matches. The germline V gene has CDR1 SGHRS and CDR2 YFSETQ. This CDR3 is 13 amino acids long.

This clone was observed a single time. The V gene is TRBV2, the J gene TRBJ2-5; D unresolved. V shed 4 bases and J shed 5 bases, with 5 bases lying between them. CDR1 is SNHLY and CDR2 is FYNNEI in the germline V gene. CDR3 length: 11 residues. The CDR3 region has the DNA TGTGCCAGCAGTGTGCGGGAGACCCAGTACTTC. The encoded protein is CASSVRETQYF.

CDR3 DNA: TGTGCCAGCAGCTTAGAAGTGTGGGGCGCCGGCTACACCTTC. It codes for CASSLEVWGAGYTF. The rearrangement links TRBV7-9 to TRBJ1-2; D might be TRBD1 (5 bases). The CDR3 extends over 14 amino acids. CDR1 and CDR2 (germline): SEHNR, FQNEAQ (reference sequence). The germline V and J ends were trimmed by 1 base and 8 bases, with 14 bases remaining between them.

V usage is TRBV7-9 and J usage is TRBJ2-5; D gene ambiguous. CDR1 is SEHNR, CDR2 FQNEAQ, per germline (reference sequence). The CDR3 is 13 amino acids. Trimming removed 5 bases at V and 5 bases at J, with 12 bases between. CDR3 sequence reads: CASSPQSGETQYF. The CDR3 bases are TGTGCCAGCAGCCCTCAGAGTGGGGAGACCCAGTACTTC.

This clone appeared a single time. This chain connects TRBV6-5 to TRBJ2-7, with 9 bases that match TRBD2. The length of the CDR3 is 14 residues. CDR1 and CDR2 (germline): MNHEY, SVGAGI. With 7 bases clipped from V and 3 bases from J, the junction kept 7 bases outside the gene matches. The CDR3 DNA reads as TGTGCCAGCACCCAAGCGGGAGGTAACTACGAGCAGTACTTC. As protein: CASTQAGGNYEQYF.

The chain recombines TRBV7-2 with TRBJ2-1; D could derive from TRBD1 or TRBD2 (5 bases each). Germline lookup yields CDR1 SGHTA and CDR2 FQGNSA. The CDR3 has 15 residues. V gave up 4 bases and J gave up 0 bases, with 10 bases separating them. CDR3 coding DNA: TGTGCCAGCAGCTCGGGACCCCCCTCCTACAATGAGCAGTTCTTC. Amino acid sequence: CASSSGPPSYNEQFF.

Turning to this clone: Its ends do not fully match the called genes, so a read error is possible. The chain carries TRBV7-9 and TRBJ2-4; tentative D call: TRBD2 (6 bases). Germline CDR1 and CDR2: SEHNR and FQNEAQ (reference sequence). There are 12 residues in the CDR3. CDR3 DNA sequence: TGTGCCAGCAGCCGGGACTCGTGGGCCCTTGACTTC. This encodes CASSRDSWALDF.

The rearrangement uses TRBV4-1 and TRBJ2-5, with D possibly matching TRBD2 (6 bases). The V end was cut by 4 bases, the J end by 2 bases, with 11 bases between. This CDR3 has 14 amino acids. Germline V gene sequence: CDR1 MGHRA, CDR2 YSYEKL. The CDR3 here is CASSPREQQETQYF. The CDR3 bases are TGCGCCAGCAGCCCCCGGGAGCAACAAGAGACCCAGTACTTC.

The chain employs TRBV27 and TRBJ1-2; D is perhaps TRBD1 (6 bases). This CDR3 has 16 residues. Germline CDR1 MNHEY, CDR2 SMNVEV (reference sequence). Trimming left V 4 bases short and J 3 bases short, with 18 bases between. This chain's CDR3 is CASSSSIFGGDYGYTF. CDR3 nucleotide sequence: TGTGCCAGCAGTTCCTCGATTTTCGGGGGCGACTATGGCTACACCTTC.